Detailed here is one T cell receptor (beta chain). The target antigen is unknown. An end of the junction does not agree with germline; a read error may underlie this. This CDR3 is 12 amino acids long. The germline gives CDR1 SEHNR, CDR2 FQNEAQ (reference sequence). These data are taken from a study of cytomegalovirus exposure and HLA in healthy donors. Findings and limits, study-wide: According to the study, roughly 180 TCR beta chains were cytomegalovirus-associated. Several of the most significant clusters appeared linked to common viral pathogens, based on a later analysis. A missense DCLRE1C variant was associated with V- and J-gene trimming of TCR beta chains in a later analysis, and an independent cohort replicated the association.

PCR employed 60 Vbeta and 13 Jbeta primers. Data came from immunoSEQ multiplex PCR; TCRdb stores just in-frame clones and leaves some out. The sample consists of some 120,000 clones, approximately 80% of them appearing once. Sequenced input: PBMCs. The chain uses TRBV7-9 and TRBJ2-1; D is uncertain. The receptor was isolated from a woman under 30 in good health and CMV-seronegative. The CDR3 sequence: CSSSSPSNEQFF. For the CDR3, the DNA is TGTTCCAGCAGCAGTCCGAGTAATGAGCAGTTCTTC.